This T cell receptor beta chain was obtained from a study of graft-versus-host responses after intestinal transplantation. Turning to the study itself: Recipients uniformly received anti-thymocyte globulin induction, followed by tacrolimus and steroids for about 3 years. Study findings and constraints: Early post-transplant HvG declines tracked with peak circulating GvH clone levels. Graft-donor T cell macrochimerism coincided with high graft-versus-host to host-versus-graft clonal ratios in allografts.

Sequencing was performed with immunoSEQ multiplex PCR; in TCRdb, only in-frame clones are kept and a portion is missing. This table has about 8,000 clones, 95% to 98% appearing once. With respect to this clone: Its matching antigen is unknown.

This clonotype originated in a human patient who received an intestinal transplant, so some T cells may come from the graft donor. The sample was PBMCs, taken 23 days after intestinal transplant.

The DNA for the CDR3 is TGTGCCATCAGTGAGCGGGGGTGGGCCCCAAAAAGTGAGCAGTTCTTC. This encodes CAISERGWAPKSEQFF. The gene calls are TRBV10-3 and TRBJ2-1; D may be TRBD2 (6 bases). This CDR3 has 16 residues. Germline V gene data show CDR1 as ENHRY and CDR2 as SYGVKD. Trimming cost V 2 bases and J 9 bases, with 20 bases left between them.